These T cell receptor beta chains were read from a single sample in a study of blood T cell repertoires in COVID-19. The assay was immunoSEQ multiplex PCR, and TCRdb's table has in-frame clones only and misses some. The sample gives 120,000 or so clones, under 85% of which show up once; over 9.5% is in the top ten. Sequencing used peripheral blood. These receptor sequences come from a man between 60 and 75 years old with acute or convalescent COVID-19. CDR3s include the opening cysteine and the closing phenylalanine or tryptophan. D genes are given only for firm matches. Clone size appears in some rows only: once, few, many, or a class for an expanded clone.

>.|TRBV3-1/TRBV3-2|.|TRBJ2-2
CASSLRRAAGELFF
TGTGCCAGCAGCCTTCGGAGGGCCGCCGGGGAGCTGTTTTTT
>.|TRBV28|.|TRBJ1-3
CASRPTGNTIYF
TGTGCCAGCAGGCCGACAGGAAACACCATATATTTT
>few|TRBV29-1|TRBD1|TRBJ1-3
CSVRKQGAGNTIYF
TGCAGCGTGCGGAAACAGGGGGCTGGAAACACCATATATTTT
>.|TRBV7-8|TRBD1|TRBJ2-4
CASSPSIDRGAYF
TGTGCCAGCAGCCCGTCGATCGACAGGGGGGCGTACTTC
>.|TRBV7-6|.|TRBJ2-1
CASSLMAGYDRYYNEQFF
TGTGCCAGCAGCCTAATGGCGGGATACGACCGATACTACAATGAGCAGTTCTTC
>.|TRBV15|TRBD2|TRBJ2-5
CATSRDRGGTSGLHETQYF
TGTGCCACCAGCAGAGATCGAGGGGGGACTAGCGGCCTACATGAGACCCAGTACTTC
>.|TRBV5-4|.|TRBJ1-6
CASSAGGANNSPLHF
TGTGCCAGCAGCGCGGGGGGAGCTAATAATTCACCCCTCCACTTT
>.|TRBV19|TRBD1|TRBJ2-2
CASRGTENTGELFF
TGTGCCAGTAGGGGGACAGAGAACACCGGGGAGCTGTTTTTT
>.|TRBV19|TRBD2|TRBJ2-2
CASSTQGTSGGELFF
TGTGCCAGTAGTACGCAAGGGACTAGCGGCGGGGAGCTGTTTTTT
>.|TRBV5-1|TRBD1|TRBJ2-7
CASSPRTGGVGEQYF
TGCGCCAGCAGCCCACGGACAGGGGGCGTTGGGGAGCAGTACTTC
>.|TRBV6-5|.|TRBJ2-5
CASSPTIQETQYF
TGTGCCAGCAGCCCGACTATTCAGGAGACCCAGTACTTC
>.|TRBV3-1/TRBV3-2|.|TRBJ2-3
CASSQRGIADTQYF
TGTGCCAGCAGCCAACGCGGGATCGCAGATACGCAGTATTTT
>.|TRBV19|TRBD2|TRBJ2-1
CASSMGAGGVTRQFF
TGTGCCAGTAGTATGGGTGCGGGAGGGGTAACAAGGCAGTTCTTC
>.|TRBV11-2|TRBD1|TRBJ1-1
CASSPGQVIMNTEAFF
TGTGCCAGCAGTCCCGGACAGGTCATCATGAACACTGAAGCTTTCTTT
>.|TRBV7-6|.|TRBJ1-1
CASSSGGGRNTEAFF
TGTGCCAGCAGCTCCGGGGGGGGTCGGAACACTGAAGCTTTCTTT
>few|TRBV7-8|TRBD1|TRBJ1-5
CASSPDRGFGNQPQHF
TGTGCCAGCAGCCCGGACAGGGGATTTGGCAATCAGCCCCAGCATTTT
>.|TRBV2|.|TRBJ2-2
CASSVGVTNTGELFF
TGTGCCAGCAGTGTTGGAGTAACGAACACCGGGGAGCTGTTTTTT
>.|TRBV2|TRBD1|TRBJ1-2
CASSPMGDRGRYGYTF
TGTGCCAGCAGCCCCATGGGGGACAGGGGCCGGTATGGCTACACCTTC